This TCR beta chain appears in the sequencing data of a study of blood T cell repertoires in COVID-19. The CDR3 extends over 14 amino acids. Per germline, CDR1 LNHDA and CDR2 SQIVND (reference sequence). The V end lost 4 bases, the J end lost 4 bases, and 13 bases lay between the germline ends. Sequencing used immunoSEQ multiplex PCR; TCRdb keeps in-frame clones, though not all of them. The table lists 180,000 or so clones, about 85% of them singletons. This clonotype originated in a woman of 80 years or more with acute or convalescent COVID-19. The chain carries TRBV19 and TRBJ1-1; D might be TRBD1 (5 bases). The sample consisted of peripheral blood. The CDR3 is CASSNQGMGTEAFF. The CDR3 region has the DNA TGTGCCAGTAGTAATCAGGGTATGGGCACTGAAGCTTTCTTT.